Below, 32 T cell receptor delta chains from the same sample are listed, as sequenced in a study of γδ T cells in repeated Plasmodium falciparum infection. Vgamma9/Vdelta2+ and Vdelta2-negative gammadelta T cells were flow-sorted from PBMC for bulk sequencing. TCRdb reanalysed the multiplex PCR reads via CATT. The sample consists of about 57,000 delta-chain clones, around 1.5% of them appearing once. Material: gamma-delta T cells from blood. Receptor source: a pool of human donors (malaria-infected and uninfected, not separated).

At least ten counts were recorded for this clone. The V call is TRDV1, the J call TRDJ1; 9 bases are a match to TRDD2. CDR3 length equals 23 residues. V gave up 5 bases and J gave up 0 bases; unmatched junction bases: 28. CDR1 is TSWWSYY, CDR2 QGS, per germline. The DNA for the CDR3 is TGTGCTCTTGGGTCATGGGGCCTTCCTACTTTCCGCTGGGGGCCGGGGGACACCGATAAACTCATCTTT. This sequence encodes CALGSWGLPTFRWGPGDTDKLIF.

Worth noting for this clone: TCRdb's protein for this DNA is that of a much larger clone and differs from the translation at residue 21, likely a read error; the protein shown is the DNA translation. The genes are TRDV1 and TRDJ2, with TRDD3 matching over 13 bases. Per germline, CDR1 TSWWSYY and CDR2 QGS. CDR3 size: 24 residues. In nucleotides, the CDR3 is TGTGCTCTTGGGAAGCCCCATTCCTACTGGGGTACTGGGGGATACGGAAACAAGGCAGCAAAACTCTTCTTT. Translating it yields CALGKPHSYWGTGGYGNKAAKLFF.

This clone was recorded many times. This may be a read error: a much more frequent sequence differs by one nucleotide. The chain uses TRDV1 and TRDJ1, with D maybe TRDD2 (7 bases). CDR3 size: 23 residues. V was trimmed by 1 base and J by 0 bases, leaving 33 bases between them. Per germline, CDR1 TSWWSYY and CDR2 QGS. This chain's CDR3 is CALGEPFPTTGLWGRGHTDKLIF. The CDR3 DNA is TGTGCTCTTGGGGAACCGTTTCCTACTACCGGCCTCTGGGGCCGGGGACACACCGATAAACTCATCTTT.

To note about this clone: For this DNA, TCRdb reports the protein of a much larger clone, which diverges at residue 12, most likely from a read error; the protein presented here is translated directly from the DNA. This chain connects TRDV1 to TRDJ1; possible D gene TRDD3, 5 bases. CDR1 and CDR2 (germline): TSWWSYY, QGS. Trimming stripped 1 base from V and 3 bases from J, with 27 bases between. This CDR3 contains 20 residues. Here the CDR3 DNA reads TGTGCTCTTGGGGAACCAGCTAACGTCCTCCACATGCTGGGTCCCGATAAACTCATCTTT. This gives the protein CALGEPANVLHMLGPDKLIF.

By share, this clone counts as medium-sized. Other DNA sequences from this sample encode an identical CDR3 as well. The rearrangement links TRDV3 to TRDJ1; 9 positions match TRDD3. This CDR3 spans 16 amino acids. CDR1 and CDR2 from the germline V gene are TVYSNPD and GDNSRS (reference sequence). J gave up 0 bases and V 5 bases, and 13 bases lay outside the gene matches. The CDR3: CAPLSTGDTYTDKLIF. The CDR3 nucleotides read TGTGCCCCCTTATCCACCGGGGATACGTACACCGATAAACTCATCTTT.

The table lists this clone with many counts. TCRdb shows a much larger clone's protein in place of this DNA's translation, and the two differ at residue 5, likely through a read error; the protein shown is translated from the DNA. This chain links TRDV1 with TRDJ1; TRDD3 matches 11 bases. CDR3 length: 19 residues. Germline V gene lookup returns CDR1 TSWWSYY and CDR2 QGS. V shed 4 bases, J shed 0 bases, and the junction held 13 bases outside the gene matches. The CDR3, as DNA: TGTGCTCTTGGGGTACTAGGCTGGGGGATACCCTCATACACCGATAAACTCATCTTT. Translated, it gives CALGVLGWGIPSYTDKLIF.

On this clone: The protein TCRdb gives is from a much larger clone and does not agree with this DNA's translation at residue 7, likely a read error; the protein shown here comes from the DNA. The V and J genes are TRDV2 and TRDJ1; TRDD3 matches at 10 bases. From germline, CDR1 is GEAIGNYY and CDR2 EKD. J lost 0 bases, V lost 3 bases, and 12 bases had no gene match. This CDR3 contains 18 residues. CDR3 DNA: TGTGCCTGTGACCCCTACGGGGGGATACGCCTTTACACCGATAAACTCATCTTT. This encodes CACDPYGGIRLYTDKLIF.

This clone was found many times. TCRdb lists the protein of a much larger clone for this DNA, which differs at residue 8, so this is likely a read error; the protein given here is translated from the DNA itself. The chain links TRDV1 to TRDJ1; TRDD3 might be the D (5 bases). The V gene's germline CDR1 is TSWWSYY and CDR2 QGS. Trimming pared 2 bases from V and 1 base from J, leaving 17 bases between. The CDR3 spans 17 residues. The CDR3 nucleotides are TGTGCTCTTGGGGAAGAACTGGAGCTTAGGGCCACCGATAAACTCATCTTT. This gives the protein CALGEELELRATDKLIF.

In regard to this clone: This probably arose from a read error, given a far larger clone one base away. The same CDR3 also results from other DNA sequences found in this sample. The DNA for the CDR3 is TGTGCCTTTAGTGCCTCGGGTGCTGGAGGATACCATCCTCTACTCAGGAATAAACTCATCTTT. It encodes CAFSASGAGGYHPLLRNKLIF. V gene TRDV3 combines with J gene TRDJ1; the D gene is possibly TRDD3 (6 bases). V was cut by 0 bases and J by 6 bases, with 38 bases left in between. The CDR3 totals 21 residues. Germline V CDR1 and CDR2: TVYSNPD, GDNSRS (reference sequence).

This clone has just a few counts. TCRdb's protein, taken from a much larger clone, differs from this DNA's translation at residue 8, likely owing to a read error; the protein displayed comes from the DNA. The chain links TRDV1 to TRDJ1; 8 positions match TRDD3. No J segment appears in TCRdb, so it was assigned here by matching the sequence to germline. Germline CDR1 reads TSWWSYY; CDR2 reads QGS. The CDR3 totals 16 residues. Trimming took 0 bases from V and 8 from J; bases not matched to a gene: 11. This CDR3 is CALGELRAWGSTKLIF. CDR3 in DNA: TGTGCTCTTGGGGAACTTCGGGCCTGGGGGAGTACAAAACTCATCTTT.

For this clone: TCRdb's protein for this DNA is that of a much larger clone and differs from the translation at residue 5, likely a read error; the protein shown is the DNA translation. This chain's CDR3 is CALGGESLTGDTRSTDKLIF. CDR3 DNA sequence: TGTGCTCTTGGGGGTGAGTCACTTACGGGGGATACGCGTAGCACCGATAAACTCATCTTT. This chain joins TRDV1 and TRDJ1; 10 bases map to TRDD3. The J gene, absent from TCRdb, was called here by matching the DNA to germline. From germline, CDR1 is TSWWSYY and CDR2 QGS. J gave up 1 base and V 4 bases, and 18 bases lay outside the gene matches. The CDR3 is made up of 20 amino acids.

To note about this clone: A read error is likely here: a far larger clone is one base away. The same CDR3 is also encoded by other DNA sequences in this sample. The CDR3 sequence is CALGDRAFLLTGIFGTDKLIF. The CDR3 coding sequence is TGTGCTCTTGGGGACCGGGCCTTCCTACTAACGGGGATCTTTGGCACCGATAAGCTCATCTTT. The chain combines TRDV1 with TRDJ1; 9 bases agree with TRDD2. The germline V gene has CDR1 TSWWSYY and CDR2 QGS. This CDR3 has 21 amino acids.

This clone appeared a few times. TCRdb attributes to this sequence the protein of a much larger clone, which differs from the DNA translation at residue 12; a read error is likely, and the protein displayed is translated from the DNA. The chain has TRDV1 and TRDJ1; 9 bases are shared with TRDD3. The CDR3 consists of 21 residues. Looked up from germline, CDR1 is TSWWSYY and CDR2 is QGS. V trimming: 5 bases; J trimming: 1 base; junction bases outside the gene matches: 23. CDR3 sequence reads: CALGKASAYWGTPIFTDKLIF. In DNA, the CDR3 is TGTGCTCTTGGGAAGGCCTCTGCGTACTGGGGGACACCCATCTTCACCGATAAACTCATCTTT.

This clone showed up many times. TCRdb lists the protein of a much larger clone for this DNA, which differs at residue 6, so this is likely a read error; the protein given here is translated from the DNA itself. V gene TRDV2 combines with J gene TRDJ1; 10 bases line up with TRDD3. The V segment lost 0 bases and the J segment 3 bases; nucleotides outside the gene matches: 9. Germline-derived CDR1 and CDR2 are GEAIGNYY and EKD. This CDR3 contains 17 residues. The CDR3 here is CACDTAGGYADPDKLIF. The DNA for the CDR3 is TGTGCCTGTGACACCGCAGGGGGATACGCGGATCCCGATAAACTCATCTTT.

This clone was counted only a few times. A far more abundant clone sits one base away, making this likely a read error. Additional DNA sequences in this sample encode the identical CDR3. This sequence joins TRDV1 and TRDJ1; D is unclear. No J segment appears in TCRdb, so it was assigned here by matching the sequence to germline. Between the trimmed V and J ends, which lost 5 bases and 4 bases, there was a span of 20 bases. Germline V gene data show CDR1 as TSWWSYY and CDR2 as QGS. The CDR3 contains 16 residues. This chain's CDR3 is CALGIRPVRNGDKLIF. CDR3 coding DNA: TGTGCTCTTGGGATAAGACCCGTTAGGAATGGCGATAAACTCATCTTT.

This clone was seen repeatedly, ten times or more. Other DNA sequences in this specimen translate into the identical CDR3. The rearrangement links TRDV1 to TRDJ1, with TRDD2 matching 9 bases. The CDR3 loop spans 22 amino acids. Germline V gene data show CDR1 as TSWWSYY and CDR2 as QGS. The V segment lost 1 base and the J segment 0 bases; nucleotides outside the gene matches: 21. The CDR3 spells CALGERRPFLRPSPPYTDKLIF. The CDR3 DNA is TGTGCTCTTGGGGAACGAAGGCCCTTCCTACGCCCCTCTCCTCCTTACACCGATAAACTCATCTTT.

This clone was picked up many times. The V and J genes are TRDV1 and TRDJ1; D is unclear. The germline V gene has CDR1 TSWWSYY and CDR2 QGS. The CDR3 is 13 amino acids. The V end lost 0 bases, the J end lost 7 bases, and 9 bases lay between the germline ends. CDR3: CALGELKQGKLIF. CDR3 nucleotides: TGTGCTCTTGGGGAACTGAAACAGGGTAAACTCATCTTT.

Only a few counts were recorded for this clone. One base separates it from a far larger clone, so it is likely a read error. The sample holds other DNA sequences that translate to the same CDR3. CDR3 sequence: CALGELVTWDTWGIRDTDKLIF. Written as DNA, the CDR3 is TGCGCTCTTGGGGAACTAGTGACCTGGGACACGTGGGGGATACGCGACACCGATAAACTCATCTTT. The chain has TRDV1 and TRDJ1, with 11 bases fitting TRDD3. Since TCRdb gives no J gene, matching the DNA to germline was used here to assign it. This CDR3 is built from 22 residues. Germline-derived CDR1 and CDR2 are TSWWSYY and QGS.

The table lists this clone with many counts. The V gene is TRDV1, the J gene TRDJ1, with 10 bases that match TRDD3. Germline loops: CDR1 TSWWSYY, CDR2 QGS. The CDR3 extends over 25 amino acids. With 4 bases clipped from V and 2 bases from J, the junction kept 34 bases outside the gene matches. The DNA of the CDR3 is TGTGCTCTTGGGGCCAAAGGAATGCATCTTCGCCCGGGCCGGGGGAAACTGGGGGATACCGATAAACTCATCTTT. This gives the protein CALGAKGMHLRPGRGKLGDTDKLIF.

Remarks on this clone: A far larger clone is one base from this, pointing to a likely read error. The same CDR3 arises from other DNA sequences in this sample as well. The chain has TRDV1 and TRDJ1; TRDD3 matches at 13 bases. Here the J gene was assigned by germline matching of the DNA, as TCRdb has none. Germline assignment: CDR1 TSWWSYY and CDR2 QGS. This CDR3 has 19 amino acids. Unmatched junction bases numbered 18, after V lost 3 bases and J lost 8 bases. CDR3 in DNA: TGTGCTCTTGGGGAGGGGGCTAAAACCCGTACTGGGGGATACGACAAACTCATCTTT. This translates into CALGEGAKTRTGGYDKLIF.

This clone was seen at least ten times. Since a far larger clone is one base different, this is likely a read error. Additional DNA sequences in this sample encode the identical CDR3. J is TRDJ1 and V is TRDV1; D might be TRDD3 (5 bases). V was trimmed by 1 base and J by 7 bases, leaving 22 bases between them. Germline V gives CDR1 TSWWSYY, CDR2 QGS. The CDR3 spans 17 residues. In DNA, the CDR3 is TGTGCTCTTGGGGAACCCTTATCCTCCTGGGCAGGACGTAAACTCATCTTT. Translated, it gives CALGEPLSSWAGRKLIF.

This clone was recorded many times. This is likely an artifact of a read error, given a far larger clone one base away. Other nucleotide sequences in the sample specify the same CDR3. The chain couples TRDV1 to TRDJ1, with TRDD3 matching 10 bases. The CDR3 totals 21 residues. The germline V gene has CDR1 TSWWSYY and CDR2 QGS. CDR3 region: CAIGELDHTVIGGYGTDKLIF. CDR3 sequence (DNA): TGTGCTATTGGGGAACTGGATCATACTGTTATCGGGGGATACGGCACCGATAAACTCATCTTT.

This clone was recorded a few times. TCRdb has a much larger clone's protein, which differs at residue 11 from the translation of this DNA, likely because of a read error; what is shown is the protein translated from the DNA. The chain uses TRDV1 and TRDJ1; TRDD3 matches at 12 bases. The CDR3 consists of 23 residues. After removal of 4 bases from V and 3 bases from J, the junction contained 27 bases not matched to a gene. CDR1 TSWWSYY and CDR2 QGS come from the germline V gene. The CDR3 here is CALGATVPSPAGGYAGWSDKLIF. In nucleotides, the CDR3 is TGTGCTCTTGGGGCAACGGTACCCTCCCCTGCTGGGGGATACGCTGGGTGGTCCGATAAACTCATCTTT.

In regard to this clone: This may stem from a read error, because a much larger clone lies one nucleotide away. The chain has TRDV1 and TRDJ2, with 10 nucleotides matching TRDD3. The J gene is not listed in TCRdb, so it was assigned here from a DNA match to germline. The germline CDR1 and CDR2 sequences are TSWWSYY and QGS. The V segment lost 3 bases and the J segment 12 bases; nucleotides outside the gene matches: 16. The CDR3 length is 17 residues. CDR3 nucleotide sequence: TGTGCTCTTGGGGAGTTCTTCCACTGGGGGATCACCAGAAAACTCTTCTTT. Protein product: CALGEFFHWGITRKLFF.

This clone was detected ten times or more. One base separates it from a far larger clone, so it is likely a read error. The sample contains more than one DNA sequence encoding this CDR3. V gene TRDV1 combines with J gene TRDJ1; TRDD3 agrees at 10 bases. V lost 6 bases, J lost 1 base, and 20 bases stayed unmatched. The CDR3 is 20 amino acids. Germline CDR1 reads TSWWSYY; CDR2 reads QGS. In DNA form, the CDR3 reads TGTGCTCTTGGCGACTACCACAATTACTGGGGGATGTATTCCACCGATAAACTCATCTTT. It yields the protein CALGDYHNYWGMYSTDKLIF.

In the case of this clone: This likely stems from a read error, as it lies one base from a far larger clone. The same CDR3 arises from other DNA sequences in this sample as well. The V gene is TRDV2; the J gene was not called; the D call in the table, TRDD3, was not verified against the DNA. This CDR3 is built from 14 residues. The germline CDR1 and CDR2 sequences are GEAIGNYY and EKD. The CDR3 region is CACDTIWEADKLIF. The CDR3, as DNA: TGTGCCTGTGACACCATCTGGGAAGCCGATAAGCTCATCTTT.

This clone appeared a few times. This is likely an artifact of a read error, given a far larger clone one base away. Within the sample, other DNA sequences also encode this same CDR3. The chain has TRDV1 and TRDJ1; 7 nucleotides align to TRDD3. The CDR3 is 18 residues long. Per germline, CDR1 TSWWSYY and CDR2 QGS. CDR3: CALGEPRVGDQYTNKLIF. In DNA, the CDR3 is TGTGCTCTCGGGGAACCAAGAGTGGGGGACCAGTACACCAATAAACTCATCTTT.

Regarding this clone: This likely reflects a read error, since a far larger clone is one base away. The sample has other DNA sequences that encode this CDR3 too. The chain uses TRDV1 and TRDJ1; 10 nucleotides agree with TRDD3. The J gene, not given by TCRdb, was assigned here from a germline match of the nucleotide sequence. Per germline, CDR1 TSWWSYY and CDR2 QGS. After removal of 5 bases from V and 0 bases from J, the junction contained 30 bases not matched to a gene. The CDR3 covers 24 residues. CDR3 nucleotide sequence: TGTGCTCTTGGGTTGCCTCAGCCTTCCTCAGTACTGGGGGATTTAGTAGCGTACACCGATAAACTCATCTTT. Residues: CALGLPQPSSVLGDLVAYTDKLIF.

Worth noting for this clone: TCRdb's listed protein matches a much larger clone and diverges from this DNA's translation at residue 7, likely through a read error; the protein shown comes from the DNA. V gene TRDV1 combines with J gene TRDJ1; 7 nucleotides line up with TRDD3. Here the J gene came from matching the DNA to germline, since TCRdb omits it. The CDR3 runs 19 residues. Trimming removed 3 bases from V and 0 bases from J; junction bases left unmatched: 16. The V gene's germline CDR1 is TSWWSYY and CDR2 QGS. DNA for the CDR3: TGTGCTCTTGGGGACTCCCGTCGAAGTGGATACGTATACACCGATAAACTCATCTTT. Protein sequence: CALGDSRRSGYVYTDKLIF.

Turning to this clone: Since a far larger clone is one base different, this is likely a read error. Other nucleotide sequences from this sample produce the same CDR3. The V gene is TRDV1, the J gene TRDJ3; TRDD3 matches 13 bases. No J gene was available from TCRdb, and it was assigned here by a germline match of the DNA. Germline V gives CDR1 TSWWSYY, CDR2 QGS. The CDR3 is made up of 26 amino acids. The ends lost 3 bases at V and 0 bases at J; junction bases unmatched: 23. CDR3 DNA sequence: TGTGCTCTTGGGGAGCAGGGGGGGAGTACTGGGGGATACGAAGTATTTTCCTCCTGGGACACCCGACAGATGTTTTTC. Protein product: CALGEQGGSTGGYEVFSSWDTRQMFF.

This clone was found a few times. This DNA's translation differs at residue 11 from TCRdb's protein, which comes from a much larger clone; a read error is likely, and the protein shown is translated from the DNA. The chain has TRDV1 and TRDJ1; 7 bases line up with TRDD2. With V trimmed by 6 bases and J by 0 bases, 25 bases remained unmatched. Per the germline V gene, CDR1 is TSWWSYY and CDR2 is QGS. The CDR3 totals 21 residues. The CDR3 sequence is CALGDSYWYWRIHSYTDKLIF. CDR3 nucleotide sequence: TGTGCTCTTGGCGATTCCTACTGGTACTGGAGGATCCATTCGTACACCGATAAACTCATCTTT.

Only a few counts were recorded for this clone. The protein TCRdb gives is from a much larger clone and does not agree with this DNA's translation at residue 3, likely a read error; the protein shown here comes from the DNA. The chain has TRDV1 and TRDJ2, with 8 bases lining up with TRDD3. The CDR3 consists of 20 residues. CDR1 and CDR2 from the germline V gene are TSWWSYY and QGS. The CDR3 is CAPGGHRFQLGGLLTAQLFF. The CDR3 DNA sequence: TGTGCTCCTGGGGGCCACCGCTTCCAACTGGGGGGCCTTTTGACAGCACAACTCTTCTTT.